This is a list of T cell receptor beta chains from one sample in a study of cytomegalovirus exposure and HLA in healthy donors. Profiling relied on immunoSEQ multiplex PCR, and the TCRdb table lists in-frame clones only, not all of them. This table holds about 65,000 clones, about 90% found once. Sequenced input: PBMCs. Receptors were obtained from a woman aged 18-29 years in good health and CMV-seronegative. The CDR3 runs from the conserved cysteine through the conserved F or W. The order of the fields is clone size, J gene, V gene, D gene, CDR3 protein, CDR3 DNA. D genes are given only for firm matches. Only some rows state a clone size, as once, few, many or a class for expanded clones.

clone_size: -; j_call: TRBJ1-3; v_call: TRBV4-2; d_call: TRBD1; cdr3_aa: CASSQDRVRGNTIYF; cdr3_nt: TGTGCCAGCAGCCAGGACAGGGTACGAGGAAACACCATATATTTT
clone_size: -; j_call: TRBJ1-2; v_call: TRBV11-3; d_call: TRBD1; cdr3_aa: CASSSSGTGYEYGYTF; cdr3_nt: TGTGCCAGCAGCTCTTCCGGGACAGGGTACGAGTATGGCTACACCTTC
clone_size: -; j_call: TRBJ2-7; v_call: TRBV30; d_call: -; cdr3_aa: CAWTAGGPYEQYF; cdr3_nt: TGTGCCTGGACCGCCGGAGGTCCCTACGAGCAGTACTTC
clone_size: -; j_call: TRBJ2-5; v_call: TRBV28; d_call: TRBD2; cdr3_aa: CASSPSGTIQETQYF; cdr3_nt: TGTGCCAGCAGTCCCAGCGGGACCATCCAAGAGACCCAGTACTTC
clone_size: -; j_call: TRBJ2-1; v_call: TRBV7-2; d_call: -; cdr3_aa: CASSLYGRRNSYNEQFF; cdr3_nt: TGTGCCAGCAGCTTATACGGTCGGCGGAACTCCTACAATGAGCAGTTCTTC
clone_size: -; j_call: TRBJ2-7; v_call: TRBV6-5; d_call: -; cdr3_aa: CASTPTADSSYEQYF; cdr3_nt: TGTGCCAGCACCCCGACCGCGGACAGTAGCTACGAGCAGTACTTC
clone_size: -; j_call: TRBJ2-6; v_call: TRBV5-1; d_call: -; cdr3_aa: CASSPDRFSGANVLTF; cdr3_nt: TGCGCCAGCAGCCCTGACAGGTTCTCTGGGGCCAACGTCCTGACTTTC
clone_size: few; j_call: TRBJ2-7; v_call: TRBV27; d_call: -; cdr3_aa: CASARGNPYEQYF; cdr3_nt: TGTGCCAGCGCAAGGGGGAACCCCTACGAGCAGTACTTC
clone_size: -; j_call: TRBJ2-1; v_call: TRBV28; d_call: -; cdr3_aa: CASHLADNEQFF; cdr3_nt: TGTGCCAGCCATCTAGCAGACAATGAGCAGTTCTTC
clone_size: -; j_call: TRBJ2-1; v_call: TRBV11-2; d_call: -; cdr3_aa: CASSLGAGQFF; cdr3_nt: TGTGCCAGCAGCTTAGGCGCGGGGCAGTTCTTC
clone_size: -; j_call: TRBJ1-1; v_call: TRBV28; d_call: -; cdr3_aa: CASRARDSMNTEAFF; cdr3_nt: TGTGCCAGCAGGGCAAGGGACTCAATGAACACTGAAGCTTTCTTT
clone_size: -; j_call: TRBJ2-6; v_call: TRBV11-2; d_call: -; cdr3_aa: CALAGLSGANVLTF; cdr3_nt: TGTGCCCTTGCCGGTCTCTCTGGGGCCAACGTCCTGACTTTC
clone_size: -; j_call: TRBJ1-1; v_call: TRBV11-2; d_call: -; cdr3_aa: CASSPRNRLWAFF; cdr3_nt: TGTGCCAGCAGCCCACGAAACAGGCTCTGGGCTTTCTTT
clone_size: -; j_call: TRBJ2-3; v_call: TRBV27; d_call: TRBD2; cdr3_aa: CASSILAGEGTQYF; cdr3_nt: TGTGCCAGCAGTATACTAGCGGGGGAGGGTACGCAGTATTTT
clone_size: once; j_call: TRBJ1-1; v_call: TRBV7-9; d_call: -; cdr3_aa: CASSVQGSGNTEAFF; cdr3_nt: TGTGCCAGCAGCGTCCAGGGGAGCGGAAACACTGAAGCTTTCTTT
clone_size: -; j_call: TRBJ2-2; v_call: TRBV15; d_call: TRBD2; cdr3_aa: CATSRMGLAGGEDGAGELFF; cdr3_nt: TGTGCCACCAGCAGAATGGGACTAGCGGGAGGGGAGGATGGTGCCGGGGAGCTGTTTTTT
clone_size: -; j_call: TRBJ2-1; v_call: TRBV19; d_call: TRBD1; cdr3_aa: CASSWDRGNEQFF; cdr3_nt: TGTGCCAGTAGCTGGGACAGGGGCAATGAGCAGTTCTTC
clone_size: -; j_call: TRBJ2-1; v_call: TRBV28; d_call: TRBD1; cdr3_aa: CASSLKRQGGDEQFF; cdr3_nt: TGTGCCAGCAGTTTAAAACGACAGGGTGGGGATGAGCAGTTCTTC
clone_size: few; j_call: TRBJ1-2; v_call: TRBV10-3; d_call: TRBD1; cdr3_aa: CASRGTAYGYTF; cdr3_nt: TGTGCCAGCCGCGGGACAGCCTATGGCTACACCTTC
clone_size: -; j_call: TRBJ2-2; v_call: TRBV7-2; d_call: -; cdr3_aa: CASSPYSGGGTGELFF; cdr3_nt: TGTGCCAGCAGCCCCTATAGCGGAGGTGGGACCGGGGAGCTGTTTTTT
clone_size: once; j_call: TRBJ1-4; v_call: TRBV5-1; d_call: -; cdr3_aa: CASSGARGSTNEKLFF; cdr3_nt: TGCGCCAGCAGCGGGGCCAGAGGATCAACTAATGAAAAACTGTTTTTT
clone_size: once; j_call: TRBJ2-1; v_call: TRBV11-3; d_call: TRBD2; cdr3_aa: CASSLDSWRGGRTEQFF; cdr3_nt: TGTGCCAGCAGCTTAGATTCGTGGCGGGGGGGCCGGACTGAGCAGTTCTTC
clone_size: once; j_call: TRBJ1-4; v_call: TRBV11-2; d_call: TRBD1; cdr3_aa: CASSFSTGTGSEKLFF; cdr3_nt: TGTGCCAGCAGCTTCAGCACCGGGACAGGGAGTGAAAAACTGTTTTTT
clone_size: -; j_call: TRBJ2-1; v_call: TRBV11-2; d_call: -; cdr3_aa: CASSLEGMVAVYNEQFF; cdr3_nt: TGTGCCAGCAGCTTAGAGGGGATGGTAGCGGTATACAATGAGCAGTTCTTC
clone_size: -; j_call: TRBJ2-7; v_call: TRBV5-4; d_call: -; cdr3_aa: CASSFPGRPHEQYF; cdr3_nt: TGTGCCAGCAGCTTTCCCGGCAGGCCCCACGAGCAGTACTTC
clone_size: -; j_call: TRBJ1-1; v_call: TRBV7-9; d_call: -; cdr3_aa: CASSPGTEAFF; cdr3_nt: TGTGCCAGCAGCCCGGGCACTGAAGCTTTCTTT
clone_size: once; j_call: TRBJ2-1; v_call: TRBV29-1; d_call: TRBD2; cdr3_aa: CSVEDWRRGGHDEQFF; cdr3_nt: TGCAGCGTTGAAGATTGGAGACGGGGGGGCCATGACGAGCAGTTCTTC
clone_size: few; j_call: TRBJ1-2; v_call: TRBV19; d_call: -; cdr3_aa: CASSIALRSPRGYTF; cdr3_nt: TGTGCCAGTAGTATAGCCCTACGGAGCCCTAGGGGCTACACCTTC
clone_size: -; j_call: TRBJ2-3; v_call: TRBV4-1; d_call: TRBD2; cdr3_aa: CASSQEAGGTDTQYF; cdr3_nt: TGCGCCAGCAGCCAAGAGGCGGGGGGCACAGATACGCAGTATTTT
clone_size: -; j_call: TRBJ2-2; v_call: TRBV28; d_call: TRBD2; cdr3_aa: CASSLWASGRNAGELFF; cdr3_nt: TGTGCCAGCAGTTTATGGGCTAGCGGGAGGAATGCCGGGGAGCTGTTTTTT
clone_size: -; j_call: TRBJ1-1; v_call: TRBV6-5; d_call: TRBD1; cdr3_aa: CASSYGTGEDKMAFF; cdr3_nt: TGTGCCAGCAGTTACGGGACAGGGGAAGATAAGATGGCTTTCTTT
clone_size: -; j_call: TRBJ2-5; v_call: TRBV28; d_call: TRBD1; cdr3_aa: CASSWGQGLQETQYF; cdr3_nt: TGTGCCAGCAGTTGGGGACAGGGGCTTCAAGAGACCCAGTACTTC
clone_size: -; j_call: TRBJ1-3; v_call: TRBV2; d_call: -; cdr3_aa: CASSGDTHSGNTIYF; cdr3_nt: TGTGCCAGCAGTGGTGACACCCACTCTGGAAACACCATATATTTT
clone_size: -; j_call: TRBJ2-7; v_call: TRBV5-1; d_call: TRBD2; cdr3_aa: CASSSRERSSSGQYF; cdr3_nt: TGCGCCAGCAGCTCGCGGGAGCGGTCCTCTTCTGGGCAGTACTTC
clone_size: -; j_call: TRBJ2-7; v_call: TRBV6-5; d_call: -; cdr3_aa: CASSLRQDYEQYF; cdr3_nt: TGTGCCAGCAGTCTTCGACAGGATTACGAGCAGTACTTC
clone_size: -; j_call: TRBJ1-6; v_call: TRBV5-1; d_call: TRBD1; cdr3_aa: CASRRQTGTAVNNSPLHF; cdr3_nt: TGCGCCAGCAGGCGGCAGACCGGGACAGCAGTGAATAATTCACCCCTCCACTTT
clone_size: -; j_call: TRBJ1-1; v_call: TRBV10-3; d_call: TRBD1; cdr3_aa: CAISEDRGLEAFF; cdr3_nt: TGTGCCATCAGCGAGGACAGGGGGCTGGAAGCTTTCTTT
clone_size: -; j_call: TRBJ2-7; v_call: TRBV5-6; d_call: TRBD1; cdr3_aa: CASSLWGQGGDEQYF; cdr3_nt: TGTGCCAGCAGCTTGTGGGGACAGGGCGGCGACGAGCAGTACTTC
clone_size: -; j_call: TRBJ1-2; v_call: TRBV9; d_call: TRBD1; cdr3_aa: CASSSGTGNAKGYGYTF; cdr3_nt: TGTGCCAGCTCTTCGGGGACAGGGAACGCAAAAGGCTATGGCTACACCTTC
clone_size: -; j_call: TRBJ1-5; v_call: TRBV28; d_call: -; cdr3_aa: CASSSRVLAQPQHF; cdr3_nt: TGTGCCAGCAGTTCCAGGGTCCTGGCTCAGCCCCAGCATTTT
clone_size: -; j_call: TRBJ1-3; v_call: TRBV18; d_call: TRBD1; cdr3_aa: CASSLGQGSFGNTIYF; cdr3_nt: TGTGCCAGCTCTCTGGGACAGGGATCATTTGGAAACACCATATATTTT
clone_size: -; j_call: TRBJ1-2; v_call: TRBV11-3; d_call: TRBD1; cdr3_aa: CASSPGQGYGYTF; cdr3_nt: TGTGCCAGCAGCCCCGGACAGGGATATGGCTACACCTTC
clone_size: -; j_call: TRBJ2-3; v_call: TRBV10-3; d_call: TRBD2; cdr3_aa: CAISALAADTPSTDTQYF; cdr3_nt: TGTGCCATCAGTGCACTAGCGGCCGATACCCCTAGCACAGATACGCAGTATTTT
clone_size: -; j_call: TRBJ1-1; v_call: TRBV11-3; d_call: -; cdr3_aa: CASSFGGRAFF; cdr3_nt: TGTGCCAGCAGCTTCGGAGGGCGGGCTTTCTTT
clone_size: -; j_call: TRBJ1-1; v_call: TRBV29-1; d_call: -; cdr3_aa: CSVVDTDMNTEAFF; cdr3_nt: TGCAGCGTCGTAGACACGGACATGAACACTGAAGCTTTCTTT
clone_size: -; j_call: TRBJ1-2; v_call: TRBV10-3; d_call: -; cdr3_aa: CAISEWAPHGYTF; cdr3_nt: TGTGCCATCAGTGAATGGGCCCCTCATGGCTACACCTTC
clone_size: -; j_call: TRBJ2-3; v_call: TRBV2; d_call: TRBD1; cdr3_aa: CASAPGQGAYTQYF; cdr3_nt: TGTGCCAGCGCCCCGGGACAGGGGGCTTATACGCAGTATTTT
clone_size: -; j_call: TRBJ1-2; v_call: TRBV28; d_call: TRBD1; cdr3_aa: CASSSQGGEFGYGYTF; cdr3_nt: TGTGCCAGCAGTTCCCAGGGGGGCGAGTTTGGGTATGGCTACACCTTC
clone_size: few; j_call: TRBJ2-7; v_call: TRBV27; d_call: -; cdr3_aa: CASSEGREQYF; cdr3_nt: TGTGCCAGCAGTGAGGGTAGAGAGCAGTACTTC
clone_size: -; j_call: TRBJ1-1; v_call: TRBV5-1; d_call: TRBD1; cdr3_aa: CASSRDRDTEAFF; cdr3_nt: TGCGCCAGCAGCCGGGACAGGGACACTGAAGCTTTCTTT
clone_size: few; j_call: TRBJ2-3; v_call: TRBV30; d_call: -; cdr3_aa: CAWRLGGPTDTQYF; cdr3_nt: TGTGCCTGGAGGCTGGGGGGACCCACAGATACGCAGTATTTT
clone_size: -; j_call: TRBJ1-2; v_call: TRBV10-3; d_call: -; cdr3_aa: CAISDGGTVRYGYTF; cdr3_nt: TGTGCCATCAGTGACGGGGGTACGGTTCGGTATGGCTACACCTTC
clone_size: -; j_call: TRBJ2-7; v_call: TRBV2; d_call: -; cdr3_aa: CASSADPGVGSYEQYF; cdr3_nt: TGTGCCAGCAGTGCCGACCCGGGGGTAGGCTCCTACGAGCAGTACTTC
clone_size: -; j_call: TRBJ2-2; v_call: TRBV19; d_call: TRBD2; cdr3_aa: CASASGSRANTGELFF; cdr3_nt: TGTGCCAGTGCCAGCGGGAGTAGGGCTAACACCGGGGAGCTGTTTTTT
clone_size: -; j_call: TRBJ2-7; v_call: TRBV9; d_call: TRBD1; cdr3_aa: CASSVAPGQGPYEQYF; cdr3_nt: TGTGCCAGCAGCGTAGCCCCGGGACAGGGACCCTACGAGCAGTACTTC
clone_size: -; j_call: TRBJ2-2; v_call: TRBV6-5; d_call: -; cdr3_aa: CASSYGGAAGELFF; cdr3_nt: TGTGCCAGCAGTTACGGAGGGGCGGCCGGGGAGCTGTTTTTT
clone_size: -; j_call: TRBJ2-5; v_call: TRBV11-2; d_call: -; cdr3_aa: CASSPPVTETQYF; cdr3_nt: TGTGCCAGCAGCCCCCCGGTAACCGAGACCCAGTACTTC